The rows below give T cell receptor beta chains drawn from one sample of a study of neoadjuvant anti-PD-1 for oral cavity cancer. This table comes from immunoSEQ multiplex PCR, and its TCRdb copy is limited to in-frame clones, with some not included. The data contain approximately 8,400 clones, about 81% of them seen just once; the ten biggest clones take up about 4.1%. The specimen was PBMCs, collected after nivolumab (anti-PD-1) treatment. Source of these receptors: a person aged 35 to 85 with oral cavity squamous cell carcinoma. Each CDR3 is given with its conserved first and last residue. A D gene is named only where the DNA matches it firmly. Expanded clones get a size class; other rows say once, few or many, or leave the size out.

D	V	size	J	CDR3	DNA
NA	TRBV9	NA	TRBJ2-5	CASSVGLAEETQYF	TGTGCCAGCAGCGTAGGGCTAGCTGAAGAGACCCAGTACTTC
NA	TRBV5-4	NA	TRBJ2-5	CASSFRGAETQYF	TGTGCCAGCAGCTTCCGGGGGGCAGAGACCCAGTACTTC
TRBD2	TRBV19	NA	TRBJ2-2	CASSMGTSGRSSTGELFF	TGTGCCAGTAGTATGGGGACTAGCGGGAGATCAAGCACCGGGGAGCTGTTTTTT
NA	TRBV5-1	few	TRBJ2-7	CASSLSARFGSYEQYF	TGCGCCAGCAGCTTGTCGGCTAGGTTTGGCTCCTACGAGCAGTACTTC
NA	TRBV5-1	NA	TRBJ1-4	CASSLEAGTGEKLFF	TGCGCCAGCAGCTTGGAGGCAGGGACGGGTGAAAAACTGTTTTTT
TRBD1	TRBV28	once	TRBJ1-6	CASTRRDSSNSPLHF	TGTGCCAGCACCCGCCGGGACAGCTCAAATTCACCCCTCCACTTT
NA	TRBV7-2	few	TRBJ2-1	CAPRSSYNEQFF	TGTGCCCCCCGTTCCTCCTACAATGAGCAGTTCTTC
NA	TRBV11-2	NA	TRBJ1-2	CASSTVGYGYTF	TGTGCCAGCAGCACCGTAGGCTATGGCTACACCTTC
NA	TRBV5-1	NA	TRBJ2-2	CASSLAVYTGELFF	TGCGCCAGCAGCTTGGCCGTTTACACCGGGGAGCTGTTTTTT
NA	TRBV7-9	NA	TRBJ2-3	CASSLEPRDTQYF	TGTGCCAGCAGCTTAGAGCCGAGGGATACGCAGTATTTT
NA	TRBV5-1	NA	TRBJ2-2	CASSLKAGELFF	TGCGCCAGCAGCTTGAAGGCCGGGGAGCTGTTTTTT